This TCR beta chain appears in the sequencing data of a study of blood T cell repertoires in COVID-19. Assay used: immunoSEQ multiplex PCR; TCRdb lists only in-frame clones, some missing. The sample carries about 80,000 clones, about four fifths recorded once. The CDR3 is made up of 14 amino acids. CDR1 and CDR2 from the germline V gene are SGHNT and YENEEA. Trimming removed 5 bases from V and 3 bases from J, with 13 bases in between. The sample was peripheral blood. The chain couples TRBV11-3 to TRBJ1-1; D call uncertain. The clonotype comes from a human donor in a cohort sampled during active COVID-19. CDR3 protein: CASSPGPRDTEAFF. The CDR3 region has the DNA TGTGCCAGCAGCCCGGGTCCGAGGGACACTGAAGCTTTCTTT.